The 13 T cell receptor beta chains in this list originate from one sample, sequenced in a study of graft-versus-host responses after intestinal transplantation. TCRdb's table, derived via immunoSEQ multiplex PCR, lists solely in-frame clones and lacks some. The table shows roughly 18,000 clones, with roughly 94% occurring only once. Sample: PBMCs, taken 23 days after intestinal transplant. These receptors were taken from a human patient who received an intestinal transplant, so some T cells may come from the graft donor.

This clone occurred a few times. The chain is built from TRBV5-1 and TRBJ2-3; TRBD2 might be the D (5 bases). The CDR3 is 20 residues long. CDR1 is SGHRS and CDR2 is YFSETQ in the germline V gene. Trimming cost V 3 bases and J 4 bases, with 30 bases left between them. CDR3 loop: CASSSAARWEAVSQSDTQYF. The CDR3, as DNA: TGCGCCAGCAGCTCCGCCGCCCGGTGGGAAGCGGTGAGTCAGTCAGATACGCAGTATTTT.

The V and J genes are TRBV2 and TRBJ1-1, with TRBD1 as a possible D gene (5 bases). From germline, CDR1 is SNHLY and CDR2 FYNNEI. CDR3 size: 12 residues. V shed 0 bases and J shed 11 bases, with 10 bases lying between them. CDR3: CASSEAGVRAFF. CDR3 sequence (DNA): TGTGCCAGCAGTGAAGCGGGGGTGAGGGCTTTCTTT. Using reference TRBV2 and TRBJ1-1 for the parts outside the CDR3, the full variable domain is EPEVTQTPSHQVTQMGQEVILRCVPISNHLYFYWYRQILGQKVEFLVSFYNNEISEKSEIFDDQFSVERPDGSNFTLKIRSTKLEDSAMYFCASSEAGVRAFFGQGTRLTVV.

The V call is TRBV7-6, the J call TRBJ2-2; 8 nucleotides line up with TRBD2. V shed 5 bases and J 7 bases; nucleotides not matched to a gene: 9. Per the germline V gene, CDR1 is SGHVS and CDR2 is FNYEAQ. CDR3 length equals 15 residues. The chain's CDR3 is CASSPIGGEHGELFF. Written as DNA, the CDR3 is TGTGCCAGCAGCCCCATCGGGGGGGAACACGGGGAGCTGTTTTTT.

The chain joins TRBV7-2 to TRBJ1-3; D uncertain. Germline V CDR1 and CDR2: SGHTA, FQGNSA. The germline V and J ends were trimmed by 3 bases and 4 bases, with 10 bases remaining between them. CDR3 length: 14 amino acids. Written as DNA, the CDR3 is TGTGCCAGCAGCTTCGGAGAGTCCGGAAACACCATATATTTT. Translation: CASSFGESGNTIYF. Based on the CDR3 plus reference TRBV7-2 and TRBJ1-3, the full variable domain is GAGVSQSPSNKVTEKGKDVELRCDPISGHTALYWYRQSLGQGLEFLIYFQGNSAPDKSGLPSDRFSAERTGGSVSTLTIQRTQQEDSAVYLCASSFGESGNTIYFGEGSWLTVV.

V usage is TRBV30 and J usage is TRBJ1-2; D not resolved. The CDR3 has 13 residues. V gave up 2 bases and J gave up 4 bases, with 11 bases separating them. Germline CDR1 reads GTSNPN; CDR2 reads SVGIG (reference sequence). In nucleotides, the CDR3 is TGTGCCTGGAGTCCAGGTCCTAGCTATGGCTACACCTTC. It is translated as CAWSPGPSYGYTF.

The chain couples TRBV19 to TRBJ1-5; TRBD1 aligns across 7 bases. The length of the CDR3 is 15 residues. The germline V gene has CDR1 LNHDA and CDR2 SQIVND (reference sequence). V trimming: 5 bases; J trimming: 6 bases; junction bases outside the gene matches: 10. The CDR3 sequence is CASSSNRGRSQPQHF. The CDR3 nucleotides are TGTGCCAGTAGTTCAAACAGGGGTCGAAGTCAGCCCCAGCATTTT.

V and J are TRBV28 and TRBJ2-5; D gene ambiguous. TRBJ2-7 matches the DNA end more closely, so the J call is doubtful. CDR3 length: 11 residues. The germline V gene has CDR1 MDHEN and CDR2 SYDVKM. The CDR3 DNA reads as TGTGCCAGCAGTTTGACCTACGAGCAGTACTTC. Translation: CASSLTYEQYF.

This chain links TRBV9 with TRBJ2-1; 10 bases are shared with TRBD1. The CDR3 sequence is 15 residues long. Germline CDR1 is SGDLS and CDR2 is YYNGEE. The junction had 3 bases not matched to a gene; V was cut back by 0 bases and J by 6 bases. CDR3 DNA sequence: TGTGCCAGCAGCGTAGGATGGACAGGGGGCAATGAGCAGTTCTTC. Translating it yields CASSVGWTGGNEQFF.

The gene calls are TRBV5-1 and TRBJ1-2, with 7 bases that match TRBD1. The germline V gene has CDR1 SGHRS and CDR2 YFSETQ. V was clipped by 6 bases and J by 6 bases; unmatched bases: 8. There are 13 residues in the CDR3. DNA of the CDR3: TGCGCCAGCACTCCCGGGACAGTAAATGGCTACACCTTC. It yields the protein CASTPGTVNGYTF. The complete variable domain, with remaining parts taken from reference TRBV5-1 and TRBJ1-2, reads KAGVTQTPRYLIKTRGQQVTLSCSPISGHRSVSWYQQTPGQGLQFLFEYFSETQRNKGNFPGRFSGRQFSNSRSEMNVSTLELGDSALYLCASTPGTVNGYTFGSGTRLTVV.

The rearrangement joins TRBV7-8 to TRBJ2-1, with 8 positions matching TRBD2. The CDR3 contains 16 residues. Germline trimming cut 3 bases from V and 5 bases from J; bases unmatched to any gene: 9. Per germline, CDR1 SGHVS and CDR2 FQNEAQ. As DNA, the CDR3 is TGTGCCAGCAGCTTTTATACGGGAGGGCCCGACAATGAGCAGTTCTTC. It translates to CASSFYTGGPDNEQFF.

The chain is built from TRBV6-1 and TRBJ1-2, with 9 bases identical to TRBD1. CDR1 is MNHNS, CDR2 SASEGT, per germline. The junction had 6 bases not matched to a gene; V was cut back by 3 bases and J by 4 bases. The CDR3 sequence is 15 residues long. The chain's CDR3 is CASSDTGGEIYGYTF. CDR3 in DNA: TGTGCCAGCAGTGATACAGGGGGCGAGATCTATGGCTACACCTTC.

J is TRBJ2-3 and V is TRBV18; TRBD1 is a possible D gene (6 bases). This CDR3 has 16 amino acids. Germline lookup yields CDR1 KGHSH and CDR2 LQKENI. V shed 4 bases and J shed 4 bases, with 18 bases lying between them. The chain's CDR3 is CASSLPDSPRPDTQYF. CDR3 sequence (DNA): TGTGCCAGCTCACTACCGGACAGCCCTAGGCCAGATACGCAGTATTTT.

This clone came up a few times. This sequence joins TRBV29-1 and TRBJ2-7; 8 bases align to TRBD1. With V trimmed by 6 bases and J by 6 bases, 4 bases remained unmatched. The CDR3 extends over 11 amino acids. The V gene's germline CDR1 is SQVTM and CDR2 ANQGSEA. The CDR3 region has the DNA TGCAGCGTGGACGACAGGGGCGAGCAGTACTTC. It specifies CSVDDRGEQYF.